The subject of this entry is one T cell receptor beta chain. This entry is derived from a study of blood T cells in healthy people across ages. A second PCR of about 6 to 11 cycles used a sample-barcoded 5' primer and a J-beta primer mix. TCRdb re-derived calls from the 5' RACE reads in MiXCR, one entry per CDR3 protein. The repertoire has around 1.5 million distinct CDR3 sequences, approximately 63% of them found once; the top ten carry more than 6%. Each sample provided at least 6 micrograms of extracted total RNA. This TCR came from a young man in good health. Sequences were obtained from blood.

CDR3 DNA: TGTGCCAGCAGCCAAGTAGTCGGGGCGGGGAATGAGCAGTTCTTC. Translated, it gives CASSQVVGAGNEQFF. This chain connects TRBV3-1 to TRBJ2-1; TRBD2 might be the D (6 bases). V was pared by 1 base and J by 7 bases, with 14 bases between. This CDR3 spans 15 amino acids. Germline V gene sequence: CDR1 LGHDT, CDR2 YNNKEL (reference sequence).